Listed below are T cell receptor beta chains from one sample, sequenced in a study of T-cell reconstitution after alpha-beta-depleted transplantation in children. TCRdb recomputed calls from the PCR reads with MiXCR, one row per CDR3 protein. Of some 600,000 distinct CDR3 sequences in the sample, 10% to 15% are singletons; the top ten hold 2.2%. This sample comprised PBMCs, mostly from graft donor cells, obtained 360 days after TCRalphabeta/CD19-depleted stem cell transplant. These receptors were obtained from a male patient aged 10 to 17 who had a stem cell transplant for acute myeloid leukemia, so the T cells may come from the graft donor. The CDR3 runs from the conserved cysteine through the conserved F or W. D genes are given only for firm matches. Size is stated for part of the rows, as once, few or many counts, or as a class when the clone is expanded.

>.|TRBD1|TRBJ2-7|TRBV19
CASKIQGALEEQYF
TGTGCCAGTAAAATCCAGGGGGCTTTGGAAGAGCAGTACTTC
>once|TRBD2|TRBJ2-4|TRBV4-2
CASSPVWGLGLAGAKNIQYF
TGTGCCAGCAGCCCGGTGTGGGGTTTAGGGCTAGCGGGAGCCAAAAACATTCAGTACTTC
>.|.|TRBJ1-1|TRBV12-3/TRBV12-4
CASSPPQPENTEAFF
TGTGCCAGCAGTCCGCCCCAGCCCGAGAACACTGAAGCTTTCTTT
>many|.|TRBJ2-1|TRBV4-2
CASSQVLLSEQFF
TGTGCCAGCAGCCAAGTTTTATTGAGTGAGCAGTTCTTC
>few|TRBD1|TRBJ2-2|TRBV24-1
CATSDPGQGKTGELFF
TGTGCCACCAGTGACCCGGGACAGGGGAAAACCGGGGAGCTGTTTTTT
>few|.|TRBJ1-5|TRBV21-1
CASSNWRDPQPQHF
TGTGCCAGCAGCAATTGGAGGGATCCTCAGCCCCAGCATTTT
>.|TRBD1|TRBJ1-2|TRBV7-2
CASSPADRGYGYTF
TGTGCCAGCAGCCCTGCGGACAGGGGCTATGGCTACACCTTC
>few|.|TRBJ2-1|TRBV2
CARTRGGSYNEQFF
TGTGCCAGGACGCGGGGAGGCTCCTACAATGAGCAGTTCTTC
>many|TRBD2|TRBJ2-1|TRBV29-1
CSVDYTPGLAGGNEQFF
TGCAGCGTTGATTACACCCCGGGACTAGCGGGAGGCAATGAGCAGTTCTTC
>few|TRBD2|TRBJ2-2|TRBV28
CASSSLAGGGTGELFF
TGTGCCAGCAGTTCCCTAGCGGGAGGGGGCACCGGGGAGCTGTTTTTT
>few|TRBD2|TRBJ2-7|TRBV18
CASSPEAGRSYEQYF
TGTGCCAGCTCCCCTGAAGCGGGACGTAGCTACGAGCAGTACTTC
>many|.|TRBJ2-7|TRBV12-3/TRBV12-4
CASSFGGAYEQYF
TGTGCCAGCAGTTTCGGGGGAGCCTACGAGCAGTACTTC
>few|.|TRBJ2-7|TRBV20-1
CSATINEQYF
TGCAGTGCTACCATAAACGAGCAGTACTTC
>.|TRBD2|TRBJ2-5|TRBV6-2/TRBV6-3
CASSNGRLAGIGKETQYF
TGTGCCAGCAGTAACGGGCGACTAGCGGGAATTGGCAAGGAGACCCAGTACTTC
>.|.|TRBJ1-5|TRBV28
CASSFGGWGNQPQHF
TGTGCCAGCAGTTTCGGGGGCTGGGGCAATCAGCCCCAGCATTTT
>few|.|TRBJ2-2|TRBV7-6
CASSPRVLSGELFF
TGTGCCAGCAGCCCCCGAGTGCTGTCCGGGGAGCTGTTTTTT
>.|TRBD2|TRBJ2-1|TRBV9
CASSVGSLAGGRGNEQFF
TGTGCCAGCAGCGTAGGGTCCCTAGCGGGAGGGCGGGGCAATGAGCAGTTCTTC
>.|.|TRBJ2-3|TRBV4-3
CASSQSPRGSSTDTQYF
TGCGCCAGCAGCCAGAGTCCCCGCGGATCTAGCACAGATACGCAGTATTTT
>few|.|TRBJ2-7|TRBV7-2
CASSLVFTTYEQYF
TGTGCCAGCAGCTTAGTCTTCACAACCTACGAGCAGTACTTC
>.|.|TRBJ2-7|TRBV5-1
CASSLGREYYEQYF
TGCGCCAGCAGCTTGGGCCGGGAGTACTACGAGCAGTACTTC
>many|.|TRBJ1-1|TRBV7-8
CASSEYSNGLNTEAFF
TGTGCCAGCAGCGAATATTCCAACGGGCTGAACACTGAAGCTTTCTTT